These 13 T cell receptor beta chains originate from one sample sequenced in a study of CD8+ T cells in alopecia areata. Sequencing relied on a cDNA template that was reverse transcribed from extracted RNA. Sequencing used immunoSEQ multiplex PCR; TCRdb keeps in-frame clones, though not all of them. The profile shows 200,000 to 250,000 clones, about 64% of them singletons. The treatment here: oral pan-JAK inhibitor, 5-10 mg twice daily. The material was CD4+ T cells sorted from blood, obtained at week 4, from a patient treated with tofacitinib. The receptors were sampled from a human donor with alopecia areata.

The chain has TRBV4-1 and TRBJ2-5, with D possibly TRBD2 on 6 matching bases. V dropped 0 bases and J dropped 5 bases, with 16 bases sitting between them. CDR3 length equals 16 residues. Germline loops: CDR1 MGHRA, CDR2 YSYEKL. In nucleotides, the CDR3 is TGCGCCAGCAGCCAAGAACGGGAGCGCGGGCGGGAGACCCAGTACTTC. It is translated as CASSQERERGRETQYF.

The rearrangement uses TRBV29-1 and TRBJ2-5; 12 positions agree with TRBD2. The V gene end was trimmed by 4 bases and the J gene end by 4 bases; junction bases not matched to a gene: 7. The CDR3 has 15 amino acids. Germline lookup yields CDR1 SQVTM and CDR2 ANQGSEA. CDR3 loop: CSVGLAGEGGETQYF. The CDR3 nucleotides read TGCAGCGTTGGACTAGCGGGGGAAGGGGGAGAGACCCAGTACTTC.

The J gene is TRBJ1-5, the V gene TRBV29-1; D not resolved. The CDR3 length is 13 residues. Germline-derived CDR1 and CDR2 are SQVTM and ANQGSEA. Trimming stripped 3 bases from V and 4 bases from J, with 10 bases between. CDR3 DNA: TGCAGCGTTGAGGTAGGGATTAATCAGCCCCAGCATTTT. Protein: CSVEVGINQPQHF.

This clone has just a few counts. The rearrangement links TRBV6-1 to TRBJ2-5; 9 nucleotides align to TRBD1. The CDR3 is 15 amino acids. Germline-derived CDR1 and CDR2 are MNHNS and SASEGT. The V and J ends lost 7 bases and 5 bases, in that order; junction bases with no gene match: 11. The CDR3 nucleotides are TGTGCCAGCACCTGGGACAGGGTGGGCGGCGAGACCCAGTACTTC. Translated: CASTWDRVGGETQYF.

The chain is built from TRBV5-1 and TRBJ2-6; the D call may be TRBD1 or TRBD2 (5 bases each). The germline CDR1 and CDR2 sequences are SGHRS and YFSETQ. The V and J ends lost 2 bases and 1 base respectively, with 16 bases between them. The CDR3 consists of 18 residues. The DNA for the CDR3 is TGCGCCAGCAGCTTCAGATCCCTCGGGGCATCTGGGGCCAACGTCCTGACTTTC. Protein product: CASSFRSLGASGANVLTF.

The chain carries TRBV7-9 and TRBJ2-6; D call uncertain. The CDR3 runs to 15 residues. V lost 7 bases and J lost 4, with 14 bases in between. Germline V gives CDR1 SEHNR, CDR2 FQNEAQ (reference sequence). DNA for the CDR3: TGTGCCAGCACCACTTCAAACGGGGGGGCCAACGTCCTGACTTTC. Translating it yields CASTTSNGGANVLTF.

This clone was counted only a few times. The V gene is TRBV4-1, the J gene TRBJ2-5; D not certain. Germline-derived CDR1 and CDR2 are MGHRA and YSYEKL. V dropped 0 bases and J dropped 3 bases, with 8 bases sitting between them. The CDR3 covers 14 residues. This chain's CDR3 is CASSQDLIKETQYF. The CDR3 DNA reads TGCGCCAGCAGCCAAGATCTTATCAAAGAGACCCAGTACTTC.

The CDR3 region is CSVSGTTRGTNQETQYF. Here the CDR3 DNA reads TGCAGCGTCTCGGGCACTACCCGGGGGACCAACCAAGAGACCCAGTACTTC. The J gene is TRBJ2-5, the V gene TRBV29-1, with a tentative D call TRBD2 (6 bases). V was clipped by 6 bases and J by 0 bases, with 23 bases between them. The CDR3 has 17 residues. In germline, CDR1 is SQVTM, CDR2 ANQGSEA.

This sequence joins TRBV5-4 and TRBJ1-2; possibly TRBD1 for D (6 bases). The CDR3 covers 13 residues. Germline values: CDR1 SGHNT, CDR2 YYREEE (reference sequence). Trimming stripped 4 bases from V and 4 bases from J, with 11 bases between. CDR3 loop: CASSATGGYGYTF. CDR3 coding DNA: TGTGCCAGCAGCGCGACAGGAGGCTATGGCTACACCTTC.

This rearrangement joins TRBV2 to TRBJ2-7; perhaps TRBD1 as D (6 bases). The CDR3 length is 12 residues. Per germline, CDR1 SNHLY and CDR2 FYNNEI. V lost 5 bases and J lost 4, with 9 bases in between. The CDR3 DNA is TGTGCCAGCAGTTCACAGGGTTACGAGCAGTACTTC. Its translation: CASSSQGYEQYF.

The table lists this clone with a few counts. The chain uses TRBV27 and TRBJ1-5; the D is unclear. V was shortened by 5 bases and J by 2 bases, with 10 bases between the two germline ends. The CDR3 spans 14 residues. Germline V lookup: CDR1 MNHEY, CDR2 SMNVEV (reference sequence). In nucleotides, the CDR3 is TGTGCCAGCAGTGCGGGGTACGGCAATCAGCCCCAGCATTTT. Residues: CASSAGYGNQPQHF.

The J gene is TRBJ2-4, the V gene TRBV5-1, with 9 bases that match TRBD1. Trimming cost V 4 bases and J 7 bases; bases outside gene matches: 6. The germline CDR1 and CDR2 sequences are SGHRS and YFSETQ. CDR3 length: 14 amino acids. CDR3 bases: TGCGCCAGCAGCCTACAGGGGGCTGGGAACATTCAGTACTTC. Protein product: CASSLQGAGNIQYF.

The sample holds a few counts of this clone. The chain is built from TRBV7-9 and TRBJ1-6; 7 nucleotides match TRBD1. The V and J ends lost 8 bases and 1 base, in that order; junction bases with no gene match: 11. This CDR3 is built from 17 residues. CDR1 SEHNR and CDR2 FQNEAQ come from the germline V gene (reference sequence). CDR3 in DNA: TGTGCCAGCGGAGTCCCGGCAGGGGGGTCCTATAATTCACCCCTCCACTTT. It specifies CASGVPAGGSYNSPLHF.